The rows below give T cell receptor beta chains drawn from one sample of a study of cytomegalovirus exposure and HLA in healthy donors. The method was immunoSEQ multiplex PCR; TCRdb's version includes in-frame clones alone and lacks a portion of them. The sample contains about 130,000 clones, over 65% of which appear only once. The sample comprised PBMCs. The receptors stem from a female donor in good health and CMV-seropositive. Each CDR3 is given with its conserved first and last residue. The D gene is left open where the match is weak. Not all rows give a size; the values are once, few, many and, for expanded clones, a class.

TRBD1	TRBV4-1	16	TRBJ1-2	.	TGCGCCAGCAGCCAAGACCGAGGACAGGGAATCGACGGCTACACCTTC	CASSQDRGQGIDGYTF
.	TRBV7-6	13	TRBJ2-7	.	TGTGCCAGCAGCTCTGGTCCAGGGAACGAGCAGTACTTC	CASSSGPGNEQYF
.	TRBV6-6	14	TRBJ2-7	few	TGTGCCAGCAGTTACTCGGGAGCCTCGGGAGAGCAGTACTTC	CASSYSGASGEQYF
TRBD1	TRBV6-6	14	TRBJ2-1	few	TGTGCCAGCAGAACCGGGACAGGGTGGAATGAGCAGTTCTTC	CASRTGTGWNEQFF
TRBD2	TRBV2	15	TRBJ2-1	.	TGTGCCAGCAACAAGGGACTAGCGGGAATCGGCGAGCAGTTCTTC	CASNKGLAGIGEQFF
.	TRBV28	15	TRBJ1-2	.	TGTGCCAGCAGTTTCGGCGGGGGCTTTAACTATGGCTACACCTTC	CASSFGGGFNYGYTF
.	TRBV10-3	14	TRBJ1-5	.	TGTGCCATCAGTGATGTGCTACCTAATCAGCCCCAGCATTTT	CAISDVLPNQPQHF
TRBD2	TRBV5-1	16	TRBJ2-3	.	TGCGCCAGCAGCGGCTTAGCGGGGGGACCCCCAGATACGCAGTATTTT	CASSGLAGGPPDTQYF
.	TRBV7-2	14	TRBJ1-2	.	TGTGCCAGCAGCTTAACTGGGCAGGGAGGGGGCTACACCTTC	CASSLTGQGGGYTF
.	TRBV6-4	13	TRBJ1-2	once	TGTGCCAGCAGTGACTCAGGGAGTTATGGCTACACCTTC	CASSDSGSYGYTF
TRBD1	TRBV25-1	17	TRBJ2-1	.	TGTGCCAGCAGTGAACTGGCTGGACAGGGGGCGGTAGATGAGCAGTTCTTC	CASSELAGQGAVDEQFF
TRBD2	TRBV7-9	14	TRBJ2-5	.	TGTGCCAGCAGGGTTAGCGGGGGTACAACGAGCCAGTACTTC	CASRVSGGTTSQYF
.	TRBV5-1	16	TRBJ2-7	.	TGCGCCAGCAGCTTGGTGTCAGGCGTACATGTCGACGAGCAGTACTTC	CASSLVSGVHVDEQYF
TRBD2	TRBV19	17	TRBJ2-3	.	TGTGCCAGTAGGTCTAGCGGGGGGGCATTGGGCACAGATACGCAGTATTTT	CASRSSGGALGTDTQYF
.	TRBV11-1	15	TRBJ2-1	.	TGTGCCAGCAGCTTAGGCGGCATCTCCTACAATGAGCAGTTCTTC	CASSLGGISYNEQFF
TRBD1	TRBV18	18	TRBJ2-3	.	TGTGCCAGCTCACCGGGACAGGGGATAGGGACCCACACAGATACGCAGTATTTT	CASSPGQGIGTHTDTQYF
TRBD2	TRBV9	16	TRBJ2-3	.	TGTGCCAGCAGCCCCCAACCGGGACTAGACACAGATACGCAGTATTTT	CASSPQPGLDTDTQYF
.	TRBV6-6	12	TRBJ1-5	.	TGTGCCAGCTCCTTGCAGAAGCAGCCCCAGCATTTT	CASSLQKQPQHF
.	TRBV27	17	TRBJ2-1	.	TGTGCCAGCAGTAATAGGCGTACTAGCAGAGAAAGGAATGAGCAGTTCTTC	CASSNRRTSRERNEQFF
.	TRBV6-5	14	TRBJ1-5	.	TGTGCCAGCAGTTACTCGAGGACTTATCAGCCCCAGCATTTT	CASSYSRTYQPQHF
.	TRBV5-6	15	TRBJ1-1	.	TGTGCCAGCAGCTACTCGCCTGGTTCGAACACTGAAGCTTTCTTT	CASSYSPGSNTEAFF
.	TRBV5-5	14	TRBJ2-7	.	TGTGCCAGCAGCTCCATTCAGGCGACCTACGAGCAGTACTTC	CASSSIQATYEQYF
.	TRBV2	13	TRBJ2-1	.	TGTGCCAGCCGGGACAACCTCTACAATGAGCAGTTCTTC	CASRDNLYNEQFF
.	TRBV10-1	12	TRBJ1-1	.	TGCGCCAGCAGCGAAGGGGGGGGAGAAGCTTTCTTT	CASSEGGGEAFF
.	TRBV5-4	15	TRBJ1-1	.	TGTGCCAGCAGCGACCCCGGGACAAAGAACACTGAAGCTTTCTTT	CASSDPGTKNTEAFF
TRBD2	TRBV18	14	TRBJ2-7	.	TGTGCCAGCTCACCACAGCGGGAGGCGTACGAGCAGTACTTC	CASSPQREAYEQYF
TRBD2	TRBV27	14	TRBJ2-3	few	TGTGCCAGCAGTTTCGCGGGGGGGCTGGGTACGCAGTATTTT	CASSFAGGLGTQYF
.	TRBV18	15	TRBJ2-5	.	TGTGCCAGCTCACCAAGGATAGCGGAACAAGAGACCCAGTACTTC	CASSPRIAEQETQYF
TRBD1	TRBV14	15	TRBJ1-2	.	TGTGCCAGCAGCCACGCAAACAGGGGGGCATATGGCTACACCTTC	CASSHANRGAYGYTF
.	TRBV9	15	TRBJ2-1	few	TGTGCCAGCAGCGTAGATCGGACAAAAGGGTATGAGCAGTTCTTC	CASSVDRTKGYEQFF
.	TRBV5-4	15	TRBJ1-5	.	TGTGCCAGCAGCTTGGGAGGGCAGAGCAATCAGCCCCAGCATTTT	CASSLGGQSNQPQHF
TRBD1	TRBV10-3	17	TRBJ2-7	.	TGTGCCATCAGTAGACAGGGGGCTTCGAGGAGCTCCTACGAGCAGTACTTC	CAISRQGASRSSYEQYF
.	TRBV30	15	TRBJ1-2	.	TGTGCCTGGAGCCAAAAACAGGGCCGGTTAGTCGGCTACACCTTC	CAWSQKQGRLVGYTF
.	TRBV2	17	TRBJ1-3	.	TGTGCCAGCAGTCGAGATATGCCCGGGAGCTCTGGAAACACCATATATTTT	CASSRDMPGSSGNTIYF
.	TRBV4-1	16	TRBJ1-3	.	TGCGCCAGCAGCCAAGCTTCAGGGGCCTCTGGAAACACCATATATTTT	CASSQASGASGNTIYF
TRBD2	TRBV28	13	TRBJ2-4	.	TGTGCCAGCATCGCGGGGGGCAAAAACATTCAGTACTTC	CASIAGGKNIQYF
TRBD1	TRBV7-9	12	TRBJ1-2	.	TGTTCCAGCAGCTCACCACAGGGGCCCTACACCTTC	CSSSSPQGPYTF
.	TRBV19	14	TRBJ2-7	few	TGTGCCAGTACCTCACAGCCAGTCAATTACGAGCAGTACTTC	CASTSQPVNYEQYF
.	TRBV6-5	14	TRBJ1-1	.	TGTGCCAGCAGTTACTCGCCCGGGGACACTGAAGCTTTCTTT	CASSYSPGDTEAFF
TRBD1	TRBV2	14	TRBJ2-1	.	TGTGCCAGCAGGCCGGGACAGGGGCACAATGAGCAGTTCTTC	CASRPGQGHNEQFF
.	TRBV4-2	17	TRBJ2-4	.	TGTGCCAGCAGCCAAGATTGGGGGCAGGGCAGGGCGAACATTCAGTACTTC	CASSQDWGQGRANIQYF
TRBD1	TRBV4-2	15	TRBJ1-1	few	TGTGCCAGCAGCCAGACCGGGACAGGGGACACTGAAGCTTTCTTT	CASSQTGTGDTEAFF